What follows are 18 T cell receptor beta chains derived from one specimen sequenced in a study of T-cell memory formation after mild COVID-19. TCRdb processed the 5' RACE reads anew with MiXCR; each CDR3 protein has one entry. The data contain about 190,000 distinct CDR3 sequences, around 17% of them seen just once; the ten biggest clones take up 2.4%. Sequencing input: PBMCs or a T cell subset sorted from them (not recorded which). These receptors all stem from an adult woman who had mild COVID-19 (a few samples of this study predate the infection). Cell type and time point are not known.

This chain connects TRBV12-3 or TRBV12-4 to TRBJ1-5; D gene unclear. The CDR3 loop spans 16 amino acids. Trimming shortened V by 1 base and J by 3 bases, and 13 bases separated the two germline ends. The CDR3 spells CASSLVSGFSNQPQHF. CDR3 DNA: TGTGCCAGCAGTTTAGTTTCCGGGTTTTCCAATCAGCCCCAGCATTTT.

This clonotype was seen a few times. The chain combines TRBV7-2 with TRBJ2-1; D uncertain. With 5 bases removed from V and 1 base from J, the gap between germline ends came to 12 bases. The CDR3 loop spans 15 amino acids. The germline V gene has CDR1 SGHTA and CDR2 FQGNSA. The CDR3 sequence is CASSQQRSSYNEQFF. The CDR3 DNA is TGTGCCAGCAGCCAACAGAGGTCTTCCTACAATGAGCAGTTCTTC.

The chain uses TRBV4-3 and TRBJ1-1; 12 positions match TRBD1. The V gene's germline CDR1 is LGHNA and CDR2 YSLEER. V lost 4 bases and J lost 10; bases outside the gene matches: 10. The CDR3 is 15 amino acids. This CDR3 is CASSPGDRGRLGAFF. The DNA for the CDR3 is TGCGCCAGCAGCCCAGGGGACAGGGGGCGGTTGGGAGCTTTCTTT.

The rearrangement joins TRBV28 to TRBJ2-3, with D possibly called TRBD1 or TRBD2 (6 bases each). Per germline, CDR1 MDHEN and CDR2 SYDVKM. The CDR3 sequence is 17 residues long. V lost 5 bases to trimming and J lost 3 bases, with 21 bases between them. The CDR3 nucleotides are TGTGCCAGCAGTCCCCCGTCAGGAGGGGGTACGACAGATACGCAGTATTTT. Protein: CASSPPSGGGTTDTQYF.

This clonotype rates as medium-sized. For the CDR3, the DNA is TGTGCCAGCAGCGTACTGTGGGGGGAGACCCAGTACTTC. This codes for CASSVLWGETQYF. This rearrangement joins TRBV9 to TRBJ2-5; D assignment may be TRBD1 or TRBD2 (5 bases each). CDR3 length equals 13 residues. V lost 1 base and J 5 bases, leaving 9 bases between the germline ends. Germline CDR1 and CDR2: SGDLS and YYNGEE.

This clonotype was recorded a few times. The chain is built from TRBV6-1 and TRBJ1-1; D perhaps matches TRBD1 (6 bases). Germline values: CDR1 MNHNS, CDR2 SASEGT. V was cut by 10 bases and J by 3 bases, with 15 bases left in between. The CDR3 runs 13 residues. CDR3 in amino acids: CATPDSLDTEAFF. CDR3 in DNA: TGTGCCACCCCGGACAGTTTAGACACTGAAGCTTTCTTT.

A few counts support this clonotype. J is TRBJ1-1 and V is TRBV15; possibly TRBD1 for D (6 bases). Trimming pared 6 bases from V and 6 bases from J, leaving 14 bases between. CDR1 and CDR2 from the germline V gene are LNHNV and YYDKDF (reference sequence). This CDR3 spans 13 amino acids. The chain's CDR3 is CATRGRGRSEAFF. In nucleotides, the CDR3 is TGTGCCACCAGGGGAAGGGGGAGGTCTGAAGCTTTCTTT.

This clonotype occurred a few times. The chain is built from TRBV2 and TRBJ2-7, with TRBD2 matching 8 bases. This CDR3 comprises 17 residues. The V and J ends lost 6 bases and 2 bases, in that order; junction bases with no gene match: 15. The germline CDR1 and CDR2 sequences are SNHLY and FYNNEI. The CDR3 bases are TGTGCCAGCAGGGTCCCAGCTCGCGGGGGGCAGACCTACGAGCAGTACTTC. It yields the protein CASRVPARGGQTYEQYF.

This clonotype was observed a handful of times. The chain links TRBV5-1 to TRBJ1-1, with D maybe TRBD1 (5 bases). The germline V gene has CDR1 SGHRS and CDR2 YFSETQ. With 1 base removed from V and 4 bases from J, the gap between germline ends came to 14 bases. The CDR3 has 15 amino acids. The CDR3 coding sequence is TGCGCCAGCAGCTTGTTTAAGGGTCAGGGCACTGAAGCTTTCTTT. It yields the protein CASSLFKGQGTEAFF.

This chain links TRBV18 with TRBJ2-3, with 15 bases fitting TRBD2. The V gene end was trimmed by 6 bases and the J gene end by 2 bases; junction bases not matched to a gene: 3. The CDR3 has 16 amino acids. Germline assignment: CDR1 KGHSH and CDR2 LQKENI. The CDR3 sequence: CASSWTSGGDTDTQYF. CDR3 bases: TGTGCCAGCTCGTGGACTAGCGGGGGGGACACAGATACGCAGTATTTT.

This clonotype was seen a few times. This chain connects TRBV5-1 to TRBJ1-3, with no clear D. Germline CDR1 SGHRS, CDR2 YFSETQ. Trimming took 0 bases from V and 0 from J, leaving 10 bases between them. The CDR3 length is 16 residues. CDR3 nucleotides: TGCGCCAGCAGCTTGGGGACGTTGGACTCTGGAAACACCATATATTTT. It encodes CASSLGTLDSGNTIYF.

This chain links TRBV11-2 with TRBJ1-2; 8 positions match TRBD1. V lost 5 bases to trimming and J lost 8 bases; unmatched junction nucleotides: 13. From germline, CDR1 is SGHAT and CDR2 FQNNGV. The CDR3 sequence is 15 residues long. The CDR3 protein is CASSGRTGPMVGYTF. In nucleotides, the CDR3 is TGTGCCAGCAGCGGGAGGACAGGGCCTATGGTGGGCTACACCTTC.

This clonotype was seen only a few times. The J gene is TRBJ2-7, the V gene TRBV5-4; 7 nucleotides match TRBD1. This CDR3 has 15 amino acids. Germline V lookup: CDR1 SGHNT, CDR2 YYREEE (reference sequence). Trimming took 5 bases from V and 1 from J; bases not matched to a gene: 9. The DNA for the CDR3 is TGTGCCAGCAGTGAGGAGCAGGGGGTTTCCTACGAGCAGTACTTC. This translates into CASSEEQGVSYEQYF.

The chain combines TRBV2 with TRBJ2-1; TRBD2 matches at 10 bases. J gave up 8 bases and V 2 bases, and 6 bases lay outside the gene matches. CDR3 length: 15 amino acids. From germline, CDR1 is SNHLY and CDR2 FYNNEI. The chain's CDR3 is CASSEILAGDDEQFF. The CDR3 DNA is TGTGCCAGCAGTGAAATCCTAGCGGGGGACGATGAGCAGTTCTTC.

V is TRBV11-2 and J is TRBJ2-5, with D tentatively TRBD2 (5 bases). Germline CDR1 and CDR2: SGHAT and FQNNGV. The CDR3 runs 12 residues. With 4 bases removed from V and 6 bases from J, the gap between germline ends came to 9 bases. CDR3: CASSSDGKTQYF. Here the CDR3 DNA reads TGTGCCAGCAGCTCGGACGGGAAGACCCAGTACTTC.

The chain carries TRBV25-1 and TRBJ2-5, with a possible D match to TRBD2 (5 bases). Germline lookup yields CDR1 MGHDK and CDR2 SYGVNS. There are 14 residues in the CDR3. Trimming cost V 1 base and J 4 bases, with 10 bases left between them. CDR3: CASSEWSEGETQYF. CDR3 bases: TGTGCCAGCAGTGAATGGTCAGAGGGAGAGACCCAGTACTTC.

CDR3 nucleotides: TGTGCCAGCAGTTACTCATCGACGGAAGCTAACTATGGCTACACCTTC. Translation: CASSYSSTEANYGYTF. V and J are TRBV6-2 or TRBV6-3 and TRBJ1-2; unclear D gene. The CDR3 covers 16 residues. Between the trimmed V and J ends, which lost 0 bases and 0 bases, there was a span of 11 bases. Germline V lookup: CDR1 MNHEY, CDR2 SVGEGT.

This chain links TRBV6-5 with TRBJ2-7; no firm D call. V was pared by 8 bases and J by 1 base, with 12 bases between. This CDR3 is 13 amino acids long. Germline V gene sequence: CDR1 MNHEY, CDR2 SVGAGI. The CDR3 nucleotides read TGTGCCAGCGGTCGTAGCCTTTCCTACGAGCAGTACTTC. Its translation is CASGRSLSYEQYF.